Listed below are T cell receptor beta chains from one sample, sequenced in a study of metastatic and nonmetastatic thyroid tumors. TCRdb reprocessed the PCR reads via MiXCR. The sample records 43,000 or so clones, about 4% being singletons. Sequences were obtained from blood. Receptors were obtained from a female donor with papillary thyroid cancer or a benign thyroid nodule (not recorded which). Some clones in this sample may be carry-over from other donors' samples. Each CDR3 is given with its conserved first and last residue. Fields, in order: J gene, CDR3 length, D gene, V gene, clone size, CDR3 protein, CDR3 DNA. A D gene is named only where the DNA matches it firmly. The size entry is marked missing in some rows and otherwise reads once, few, many or a size class.

TRBJ2-1 | 17 | TRBD2 | TRBV6-1 | NA | CASSRGLADGGHNEQFF | TGTGCCAGCAGCCGTGGACTAGCCGACGGGGGGCACAATGAGCAGTTCTTC
TRBJ2-1 | 13 | NA | TRBV20-1 | many | CSASPTNYNEQFF | TGCAGTGCTAGTCCGACGAACTACAATGAGCAGTTCTTC
TRBJ1-2 | 13 | NA | TRBV3-1 | many | CASSQAHGEGYTF | TGTGCCAGCAGCCAAGCTCACGGGGAAGGCTACACCTTC
TRBJ1-2 | 13 | NA | TRBV20-1 | many | CSARVLLNYGYTF | TGCAGTGCTAGAGTACTGCTGAACTATGGCTACACCTTC
TRBJ2-7 | 14 | NA | TRBV20-1 | few | CSARSWRYLYEQYF | TGCAGTGCTAGAAGTTGGCGGTACCTCTACGAGCAGTACTTC
TRBJ2-2 | 18 | TRBD2 | TRBV7-8 | NA | CASSFMASGNLDTGELFF | TGTGCCAGTAGCTTCATGGCTAGCGGGAACCTCGACACCGGGGAGCTGTTTTTT
TRBJ2-1 | 18 | TRBD2 | TRBV4-1 | many | CASSQGTSGRWTYNEQFF | TGCGCCAGCAGCCAAGGGACTAGCGGGAGGTGGACCTACAATGAGCAGTTCTTC
TRBJ2-7 | 15 | NA | TRBV4-1 | many | CASSQDVGWVFEQYF | TGCGCCAGCAGCCAAGATGTGGGGTGGGTTTTCGAGCAGTACTTC
TRBJ1-4 | 13 | NA | TRBV30 | many | CAWTQGINEKLFF | TGTGCCTGGACGCAGGGGATTAATGAAAAACTGTTTTTT
TRBJ2-5 | 18 | TRBD2 | TRBV11-2 | many | CASSFGLAGAINGETQYF | TGTGCCAGCAGCTTCGGACTAGCGGGAGCTATAAATGGGGAGACCCAGTACTTC
TRBJ2-5 | 11 | NA | TRBV10-2 | many | CASSTFETQYF | TGCGCCAGCAGCACCTTCGAGACCCAGTACTTC
TRBJ2-7 | 15 | NA | TRBV9 | many | CASSVGGRLDYEQYF | TGTGCCAGCAGCGTAGGGGGGAGGTTGGACTACGAGCAGTACTTC
TRBJ2-1 | 13 | TRBD2 | TRBV20-1 | many | CSAAGGSYNEQFF | TGCAGTGCCGCGGGGGGGTCCTACAATGAGCAGTTCTTC
TRBJ1-6 | 14 | TRBD1 | TRBV6-2/TRBV6-3 | medium-sized | CASSYLHRGSPLHF | TGTGCCAGCAGTTACCTACACAGGGGTTCACCCCTCCACTTT
TRBJ1-6 | 16 | NA | TRBV20-1 | many | CSASRFGDPENSPLHF | TGCAGTGCTAGTAGGTTTGGAGACCCTGAGAATTCACCCCTCCACTTT